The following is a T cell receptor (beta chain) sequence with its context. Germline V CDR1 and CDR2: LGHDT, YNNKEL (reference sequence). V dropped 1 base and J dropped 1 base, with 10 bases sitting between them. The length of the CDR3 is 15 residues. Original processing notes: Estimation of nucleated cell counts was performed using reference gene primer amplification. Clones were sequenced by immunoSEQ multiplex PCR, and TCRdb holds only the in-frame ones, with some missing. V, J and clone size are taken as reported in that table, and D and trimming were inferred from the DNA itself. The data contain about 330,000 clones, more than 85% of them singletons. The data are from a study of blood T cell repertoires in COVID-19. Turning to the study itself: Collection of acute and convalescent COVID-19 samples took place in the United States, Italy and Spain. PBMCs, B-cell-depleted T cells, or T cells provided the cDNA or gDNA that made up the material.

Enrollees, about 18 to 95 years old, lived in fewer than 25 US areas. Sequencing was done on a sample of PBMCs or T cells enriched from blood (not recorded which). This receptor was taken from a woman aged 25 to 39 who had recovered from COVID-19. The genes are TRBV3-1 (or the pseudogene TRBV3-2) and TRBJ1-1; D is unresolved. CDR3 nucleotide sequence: TGTGCCAGCAGCCAAGGATGGGCTCCGAACACTGAAGCTTTCTTT. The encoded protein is CASSQGWAPNTEAFF.